What follows are 9 T cell receptor beta chains derived from one specimen sequenced in a study of T cells in Graves' hyperthyroidism and ophthalmopathy. There were TCR beta CDR3 regions amplified from RNA transcripts. The HTBI primer set served for first-round RT-PCR of the TCR CDR3. TCRdb analysed the multiplex PCR reads with MiXCR anew, one entry per CDR3 protein. The sample consists of roughly 400,000 distinct CDR3 sequences, 15% to 19% of them appearing once. Sequenced: blood. The receptors stem from a woman younger than 35 with Graves' hyperthyroidism that later progressed to Graves' ophthalmopathy.

This clonotype was counted at least ten times. The V gene is TRBV7-9, the J gene TRBJ2-3; 7 bases are shared with TRBD2. The ends lost 4 bases at V and 2 bases at J; junction bases unmatched: 9. The germline V gene encodes CDR1 SEHNR and CDR2 FQNEAQ (reference sequence). This CDR3 spans 16 amino acids. This chain's CDR3 is CASSSSQRDLTDTQYF. CDR3 nucleotide sequence: TGTGCCAGCAGCTCATCGCAGCGGGATCTCACAGATACGCAGTATTTT.

Ten or more counts support this clonotype. The J gene is TRBJ1-3, the V gene TRBV7-2; D not resolved. Germline V gene lookup returns CDR1 SGHTA and CDR2 FQGNSA. The V end was cut by 5 bases, the J end by 0 bases, with 11 bases between. This CDR3 spans 15 amino acids. The CDR3 nucleotides read TGTGCCAGCAGCCTAATCGGTTTCTCTGGAAACACCATATATTTT. Its translation: CASSLIGFSGNTIYF.

This clonotype was counted many times. The J gene is TRBJ2-7, the V gene TRBV28; the D gene is possibly TRBD1 (6 bases). In germline, CDR1 is MDHEN, CDR2 SYDVKM. Trimming left V 9 bases short and J 6 bases short, with 21 bases between. The CDR3 has 14 residues. Here the CDR3 DNA reads TGTGCCAGTTCGCCCTCCGGGACAACTCCCGAGCAGTACTTC. Its translation is CASSPSGTTPEQYF. The variable domain in full, completed from reference TRBV28 and TRBJ2-7, reads DVKVTQSSRYLVKRTGEKVFLECVQDMDHENMFWYRQDPGLGLRLIYFSYDVKMKEKGDIPEGYSVSREKKERFSLILESASTNQTSMYLCASSPSGTTPEQYFGPGTRLTVT.

The chain combines TRBV20-1 with TRBJ2-5; D is unresolved. This CDR3 has 16 amino acids. Germline CDR1 and CDR2: DFQATT and SNEGSKA (reference sequence). V dropped 0 bases and J dropped 1 base, with 15 bases sitting between them. This CDR3 reads CSARDYSNIPQETQYF. The CDR3 coding sequence is TGCAGTGCTAGAGATTATAGTAACATCCCCCAAGAGACCCAGTACTTC.

With regard to this clonotype: Given a much more abundant clone one base away, this may be a read error. This sequence joins TRBV2 and TRBJ2-4; possible D gene TRBD2, 5 bases. The CDR3 is 13 residues long. Trimming pared 2 bases from V and 5 bases from J, leaving 7 bases between. Germline V CDR1 and CDR2: SNHLY, FYNNEI. The CDR3 spells CASSEMRENIQYF. In DNA form, the CDR3 reads TGTGCCAGCAGTGAAATGAGGGAAAACATTCAGTACTTC.

The sample holds many counts of this clonotype. V and J are TRBV27 and TRBJ1-1, with a possible D match to TRBD1 (6 bases). Per germline, CDR1 MNHEY and CDR2 SMNVEV (reference sequence). Trimming took off 4 bases at V and 9 bases at J, with 18 bases between the two ends. This CDR3 has 14 amino acids. The CDR3: CASSSAGTPGKAFF. The CDR3 bases are TGTGCCAGCAGTTCCGCCGGGACACCGGGGAAAGCTTTCTTT.

This clonotype was recorded at least ten times. The chain combines TRBV2 with TRBJ2-1, with 8 positions matching TRBD2. The ends lost 6 bases at V and 4 bases at J; junction bases unmatched: 2. The CDR3 spans 13 residues. CDR1 and CDR2 (germline): SNHLY, FYNNEI. The CDR3 bases are TGTGCCAGCAGCGGGACTAGGTACAATGAGCAGTTCTTC. Protein: CASSGTRYNEQFF.

The chain is built from TRBV5-4 and TRBJ1-2, with a weak D call TRBD1 (5 bases). The CDR3 is 15 residues long. Germline CDR1 reads SGHNT; CDR2 reads YYREEE (reference sequence). Trimming took off 4 bases at V and 4 bases at J, with 17 bases between the two ends. CDR3 sequence (DNA): TGTGCCAGCAGCCCCGGAATGGGGGATCCCTATGGCTACACCTTC. It codes for CASSPGMGDPYGYTF.

In this sample, this clonotype turned up a few times. The CDR3 here is CASNPGTGYNQPQHF. The CDR3, as DNA: TGTGCCAGCAACCCCGGGACAGGTTACAATCAGCCCCAGCATTTT. This chain links TRBV27 with TRBJ1-5, with 8 bases that match TRBD1. Germline V gene sequence: CDR1 MNHEY, CDR2 SMNVEV (reference sequence). Trimming cost V 7 bases and J 3 bases; bases outside gene matches: 8. This CDR3 spans 15 amino acids.